The 5 T cell receptor beta chains below were found in one sample sequenced in a study of OX40 agonist ivuxolimab in advanced cancers. TCRdb's copy holds only in-frame clones and misses some; the assay was immunoSEQ multiplex PCR. The sample has 20,000 to 30,000 clones; around 67% are singletons. The source was CD4+ or CD8+ T cells sorted from blood, collected in a trial of the OX40 agonist ivuxolimab. These receptors all stem from an adult with an advanced solid tumor such as melanoma, head and neck, liver or kidney cancer.

The rearrangement joins TRBV6-5 to TRBJ2-7; perhaps TRBD1 as D (7 bases). The V and J ends lost 5 bases and 5 bases respectively, with 13 bases between them. The CDR3 totals 13 residues. Germline lookup yields CDR1 MNHEY and CDR2 SVGAGI. This CDR3 is CASSAGGSDEQYF. The CDR3, as DNA: TGTGCCAGCAGTGCAGGGGGGAGCGACGAGCAGTACTTC.

The chain carries TRBV7-9 and TRBJ1-1, with unresolved D. Trimming took off 1 base at V and 7 bases at J, with 7 bases between the two ends. The CDR3 length is 12 residues. CDR1 and CDR2 from the germline V gene are SEHNR and FQNEAQ (reference sequence). CDR3: CASSLGSIEAFF. Here the CDR3 DNA reads TGTGCCAGCAGCTTAGGTTCCATTGAAGCTTTCTTT.

In DNA, the CDR3 is TGTGCCAGCAGTTACAAGACAGGGGAGGTATACGAGCAGTACTTC. It yields the protein CASSYKTGEVYEQYF. The chain links TRBV6-6 to TRBJ2-7; TRBD1 aligns across 8 bases. The germline gives CDR1 MNHNY, CDR2 SVGAGI (reference sequence). The CDR3 totals 15 residues. V shed 2 bases, J shed 4 bases, and the junction held 7 bases outside the gene matches.

The rearrangement links TRBV9 to TRBJ2-5, with 7 nucleotides matching TRBD2. The CDR3 loop spans 14 amino acids. V dropped 4 bases and J dropped 5; count of bases not matched to a gene: 8. Per the germline V gene, CDR1 is SGDLS and CDR2 is YYNGEE. The DNA for the CDR3 is TGTGCCAGCAGCCTTTATTCCGGGGGGGAGACCCAGTACTTC. Translated: CASSLYSGGETQYF.

This rearrangement joins TRBV11-2 to TRBJ2-1; TRBD2 matches 15 bases. Looked up from germline, CDR1 is SGHAT and CDR2 is FQNNGV. The CDR3 length is 18 residues. J gave up 5 bases and V 5 bases, and 10 bases lay outside the gene matches. CDR3 nucleotides: TGTGCCAGCAGCCCCCGGACTAGCGGGGGGGCGAGAAACAATGAGCAGTTCTTC. Translated, it gives CASSPRTSGGARNNEQFF. The full variable domain, rest sourced from reference TRBV11-2 and TRBJ2-1, is EAGVAQSPRYKIIEKRQSVAFWCNPISGHATLYWYQQILGQGPKLLIQFQNNGVVDDSQLPKDRFSAERLKGVDSTLKIQPAKLEDSAVYLCASSPRTSGGARNNEQFFGPGTRLTVL.